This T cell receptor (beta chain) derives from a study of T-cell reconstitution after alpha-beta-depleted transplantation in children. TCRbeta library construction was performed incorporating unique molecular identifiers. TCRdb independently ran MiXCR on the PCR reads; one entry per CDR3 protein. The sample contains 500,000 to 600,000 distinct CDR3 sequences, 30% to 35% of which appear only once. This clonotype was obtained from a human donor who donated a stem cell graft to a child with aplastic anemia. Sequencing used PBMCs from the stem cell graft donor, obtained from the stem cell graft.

This CDR3 is CASSHGQVAYEQYF. The CDR3 DNA follows: TGTGCCAGCTCACATGGACAAGTCGCCTACGAGCAGTACTTC. V is TRBV18 and J is TRBJ2-7, with D possibly being TRBD1 (5 bases). V lost 4 bases and J 2 bases, leaving 12 bases between the germline ends. Germline lookup yields CDR1 KGHSH and CDR2 LQKENI. This CDR3 has 14 amino acids.